The sequence of this T cell receptor beta chain was determined in a study of blood T cells in healthy people across ages. Together with a sample-barcoded 5' primer, a J-beta primer mix was included in a second PCR lasting about 6 to 11 cycles. MiXCR was run by TCRdb on the 5' RACE reads, yielding one entry per CDR3 protein. The sample shows some 1.5 million distinct CDR3 sequences, roughly 28% of them seen only once. General observations from the study: Naive T cell percentage and TCR beta diversity correlated strongly.

In germline, CDR1 is SGHRS, CDR2 YFSETQ. This CDR3 is built from 14 residues. Comment on this clonotype: What it binds is unknown. One end of the junction does not line up with germline, which may come from a read error.

V is TRBV5-1 and J is TRBJ1-4, with D unclear. This clonotype was sampled from a woman aged 25 to 39 in good health. Sequenced sample: blood. In nucleotides, the CDR3 is TGCGCCAGCAGCTCGGCAGTCACTAATGAAAAACTGTATTTT. Its protein product is CASSSAVTNEKLYF. Looking up the rest from reference TRBV5-1 and TRBJ1-4 gives the full variable domain: KAGVTQTPRYLIKTRGQQVTLSCSPISGHRSVSWYQQTPGQGLQFLFEYFSETQRNKGNFPGRFSGRQFSNSRSEMNVSTLELGDSALYLCASSSAVTNEKLYFGSGTQLSVL.